The 15 T cell receptor beta chains presented below share a single source sample, sequenced in a study of blood T cell repertoires in COVID-19. The protocol was immunoSEQ multiplex PCR, while the TCRdb copy is restricted to in-frame clones and leaves out a portion. The sample lists fewer than 100,000 clones, approximately 86% occurring once. Material: peripheral blood. The origin of the receptors is a man in his fifties or sixties with acute or convalescent COVID-19.

The V gene is TRBV9, the J gene TRBJ2-7; TRBD2 might be the D (5 bases). CDR3 size: 13 residues. Germline V gives CDR1 SGDLS, CDR2 YYNGEE. CDR3 residues: CFSKDSNGQKQYF. In nucleotides, the CDR3 is TGTTTTAGTAAGGACTCAAACGGTCAGAAGCAGTACTTC.

This rearrangement joins TRBV4-1 to TRBJ2-7; 8 bases match TRBD1. Germline CDR1 and CDR2: MGHRA and YSYEKL. CDR3 length: 17 amino acids. V lost 5 bases, J lost 6 bases, and 18 bases stayed unmatched. Written as DNA, the CDR3 is TGCGCCAGCAGCAAAACCCCAAATATGGGAACAGGGGGCGAGCAGTACTTC. It codes for CASSKTPNMGTGGEQYF.

This clone was seen once. The chain recombines TRBV6-1 with TRBJ2-3, with 14 bases identical to TRBD2. V shed 3 bases, J shed 8 bases, and the junction held 7 bases outside the gene matches. CDR1 and CDR2 from the germline V gene are MNHNS and SASEGT. The CDR3 is made up of 16 amino acids. CDR3 sequence (DNA): TGTGCCAGCAGTGATCAACGACTAGCGGGGGGGGGTACGCAGTATTTT. Translation gives CASSDQRLAGGGTQYF.

The V and J genes are TRBV10-1 and TRBJ2-1; TRBD2 aligns across 9 bases. The CDR3 covers 16 residues. Germline lookup yields CDR1 WNHNN and CDR2 SYGVQD (reference sequence). V was clipped by 2 bases and J by 5 bases; unmatched bases: 7. The CDR3 here is CASSELTSGPNNEQFF. The CDR3 bases are TGCGCCAGCAGTGAGCTGACTAGCGGACCTAACAATGAGCAGTTCTTC.

The CDR3 DNA reads as TGCGCCAGCAGTACCCCCGGGACAGGGGGACACGAGCAGTACTTC. Protein product: CASSTPGTGGHEQYF. V is TRBV5-1 and J is TRBJ2-7, with TRBD1 identical over 11 bases. This CDR3 spans 15 amino acids. Losses at the gene ends were 5 bases for V and 5 bases for J; bases not matched to a gene: 9. Looked up from germline, CDR1 is SGHRS and CDR2 is YFSETQ.

Written as DNA, the CDR3 is TGTGCCAGCAGTGGCCCCTTCCTAGCGGGAGGGTACAATGAGCAGTTCTTC. Its protein is CASSGPFLAGGYNEQFF. The chain has TRBV6-1 and TRBJ2-1, with TRBD2 matching 12 bases. V was clipped by 4 bases and J by 4 bases; unmatched bases: 8. There are 17 residues in the CDR3. CDR1 and CDR2 from the germline V gene are MNHNS and SASEGT.

This chain uses TRBV6-1 with TRBJ1-5; TRBD1 matches 7 bases. V lost 4 bases to trimming and J lost 2 bases; unmatched junction nucleotides: 8. CDR3 length: 16 residues. Germline values: CDR1 MNHNS, CDR2 SASEGT. CDR3 bases: TGTGCCAGCAGTGGAGGACAGGTATACGGCAATCAGCCCCAGCATTTT. Amino acid sequence: CASSGGQVYGNQPQHF.

V and J are TRBV6-2 or TRBV6-3 and TRBJ2-7; TRBD2 might be the D (8 bases). V lost 5 bases and J lost 5, with 25 bases in between. The CDR3 totals 17 residues. CDR1 and CDR2 (germline): MNHEY, SVGEGT. CDR3 sequence: CASSAYSGRATGDEQYF. The CDR3 nucleotides are TGTGCCAGCAGTGCTTACTCCGGGAGGGCCACAGGGGACGAGCAGTACTTC.

This chain links TRBV11-3 with TRBJ1-2, with D unclear. The CDR3 contains 15 residues. The ends were cut back, 3 bases at V and 0 bases at J, with 11 bases in the middle. Per the germline V gene, CDR1 is SGHNT and CDR2 is YENEEA. CDR3 bases: TGTGCCAGCAGCTTTTATGACAACGCTAACTATGGCTACACCTTC. It yields the protein CASSFYDNANYGYTF.

This chain connects TRBV4-1 to TRBJ1-2; 10 nucleotides align to TRBD1. Germline CDR1 reads MGHRA; CDR2 reads YSYEKL. V was clipped by 4 bases and J by 4 bases; unmatched bases: 9. CDR3 length: 16 residues. CDR3 sequence reads: CASSPADRGLSYGYTF. The CDR3 DNA is TGCGCCAGCAGCCCCGCCGACAGGGGGCTTAGCTATGGCTACACCTTC.

The gene calls are TRBV6-1 and TRBJ2-7; 7 bases map to TRBD1. The CDR3 spans 14 residues. V shed 2 bases and J 5 bases; nucleotides not matched to a gene: 6. CDR1 is MNHNS and CDR2 is SASEGT in the germline V gene. The CDR3 sequence: CASSEIQGINEQYF. CDR3 nucleotide sequence: TGTGCCAGCAGTGAAATACAGGGGATCAACGAGCAGTACTTC.

This clone was seen a few times. The rearrangement joins TRBV7-9 to TRBJ2-7; 11 bases are shared with TRBD1. J gave up 5 bases and V 6 bases, and 6 bases lay outside the gene matches. This CDR3 is 14 amino acids long. CDR1 and CDR2 from the germline V gene are SEHNR and FQNEAQ (reference sequence). The chain's CDR3 is CASRGTGGFNEQYF. CDR3 coding DNA: TGTGCCAGCAGGGGGACAGGGGGGTTCAACGAGCAGTACTTC.

The CDR3 sequence is CASTGQGDGELFF. In DNA form, the CDR3 reads TGTGCCAGCACGGGACAGGGGGACGGGGAGCTGTTTTTT. This sequence joins TRBV6-5 and TRBJ2-2; 11 nucleotides agree with TRBD1. The CDR3 covers 13 residues. Trimming cost V 7 bases and J 7 bases; bases outside gene matches: 2. The germline gives CDR1 MNHEY, CDR2 SVGAGI.

The rearrangement uses TRBV6-5 and TRBJ2-1; 7 bases match TRBD2. J lost 3 bases, V lost 6 bases, and 8 bases had no gene match. Germline CDR1 is MNHEY and CDR2 is SVGAGI. The CDR3 length is 15 residues. The CDR3 sequence: CASRGLAVHYNEQFF. The CDR3 DNA reads TGTGCCAGCAGGGGGCTAGCGGTCCACTACAATGAGCAGTTCTTC.

The chain links TRBV5-1 to TRBJ2-7; 7 bases agree with TRBD2. The V segment lost 0 bases and the J segment 2 bases; nucleotides outside the gene matches: 2. The CDR3 loop spans 14 amino acids. Germline-derived CDR1 and CDR2 are SGHRS and YFSETQ. DNA of the CDR3: TGCGCCAGCAGCTTGGGGGCGGGAGCCTACGAGCAGTACTTC. This sequence encodes CASSLGAGAYEQYF.